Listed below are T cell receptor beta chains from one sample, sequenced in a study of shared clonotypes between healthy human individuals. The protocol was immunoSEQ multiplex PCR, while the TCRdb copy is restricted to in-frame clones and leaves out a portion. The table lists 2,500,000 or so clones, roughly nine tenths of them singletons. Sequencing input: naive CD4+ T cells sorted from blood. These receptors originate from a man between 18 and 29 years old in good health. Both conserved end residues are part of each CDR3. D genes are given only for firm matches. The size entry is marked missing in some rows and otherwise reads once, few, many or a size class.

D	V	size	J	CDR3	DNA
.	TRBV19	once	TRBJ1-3	CASSIAGSRAGNTIYF	TGTGCCAGTAGTATTGCCGGGAGCAGGGCCGGAAACACCATATATTTT
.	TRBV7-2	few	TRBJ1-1	CASSASRDGAFF	TGTGCCAGCAGCGCATCCAGGGACGGAGCTTTCTTT
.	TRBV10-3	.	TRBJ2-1	CAISEGGGYNEQFF	TGTGCCATCAGTGAGGGAGGGGGCTACAATGAGCAGTTCTTC
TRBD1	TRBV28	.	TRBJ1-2	CASSLSTGGVDGYTF	TGTGCCAGCAGTTTGTCCACAGGGGGCGTGGATGGCTACACCTTC
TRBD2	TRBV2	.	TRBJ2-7	CASSVAGGASYEQYF	TGTGCCAGCAGCGTAGCGGGAGGAGCCTCCTACGAGCAGTACTTC
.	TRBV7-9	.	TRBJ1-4	CASSLSSTNEKLFF	TGTGCCAGCAGCTTAAGTTCAACTAATGAAAAACTGTTTTTT
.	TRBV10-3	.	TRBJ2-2	CAPYLSSNTGELFF	TGTGCCCCATATCTGAGCTCGAACACCGGGGAGCTGTTTTTT
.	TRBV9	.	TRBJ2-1	CASSMTGTRLDEQFF	TGTGCCAGCAGCATGACCGGGACCCGGCTCGATGAGCAGTTCTTC
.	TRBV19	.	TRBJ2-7	CASSIAESSYEQYF	TGTGCCAGTAGTATCGCGGAGAGCTCCTACGAGCAGTACTTC
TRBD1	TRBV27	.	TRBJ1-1	CASSLQTGLGTEAFF	TGTGCCAGCAGTTTACAGACAGGGTTAGGAACTGAAGCTTTCTTT
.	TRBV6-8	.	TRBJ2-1	CASRRGVGGPSHCNEQFF	TGTGCCAGCAGGCGGGGCGTTGGAGGGCCCTCCCATTGCAATGAGCAGTTCTTC
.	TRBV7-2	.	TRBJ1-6	CASSLGSGGGSSPLHF	TGTGCCAGCAGCTTGGGCTCGGGTGGGGGGAGTTCACCCCTCCACTTT
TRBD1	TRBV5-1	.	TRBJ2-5	CASSWRTGGSQETQYF	TGCGCCAGCAGCTGGAGGACAGGGGGGTCCCAAGAGACCCAGTACTTC
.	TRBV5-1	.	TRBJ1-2	CASSSGTGNYGYTF	TGCGCCAGCAGCTCCGGAACAGGGAATTATGGCTACACCTTC
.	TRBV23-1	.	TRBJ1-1	CASSQPGGAYTEAFF	TGCGCCAGCAGTCAACCGGGGGGTGCGTACACTGAAGCTTTCTTT
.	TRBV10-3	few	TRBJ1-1	CAIAMGTEFEAFF	TGTGCCATCGCAATGGGGACTGAATTTGAAGCTTTCTTT
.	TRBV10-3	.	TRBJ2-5	CAISGWADQETQYF	TGTGCCATCAGTGGTTGGGCAGACCAAGAGACCCAGTACTTC
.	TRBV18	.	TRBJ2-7	CASSPLSTATGEQYF	TGTGCCAGCTCACCTTTGTCGACAGCAACGGGGGAGCAGTACTTC
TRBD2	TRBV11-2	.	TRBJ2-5	CASSPQGLAGPEETQYF	TGTGCCAGCAGCCCTCAGGGACTAGCGGGGCCGGAGGAGACCCAGTACTTC
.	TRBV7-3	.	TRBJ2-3	CASSLWGVTDTQYF	TGTGCCAGCAGCTTATGGGGGGTAACAGATACGCAGTATTTT
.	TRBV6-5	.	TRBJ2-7	CASSYSGAALPYEQYF	TGTGCCAGCAGTTACTCCGGGGCAGCCTTGCCCTACGAGCAGTACTTC
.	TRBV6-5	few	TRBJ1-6	CASSYQGSGSPLHF	TGTGCCAGCAGTTACCAGGGTTCGGGATCACCCCTCCACTTT
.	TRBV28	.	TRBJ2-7	CASKLAENYEQYF	TGTGCCAGCAAATTAGCGGAAAACTACGAGCAGTACTTC
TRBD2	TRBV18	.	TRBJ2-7	CASSALAGKHYEQYF	TGTGCCAGCTCAGCACTAGCGGGAAAACACTACGAGCAGTACTTC
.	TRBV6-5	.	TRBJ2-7	CASSYAGGSSYEQYF	TGTGCCAGCAGTTACGCAGGCGGTTCCTCCTACGAGCAGTACTTC
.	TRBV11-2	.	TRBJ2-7	CASSSSEEGREQYF	TGTGCCAGCAGCTCCTCCGAGGAGGGAAGGGAGCAGTACTTC
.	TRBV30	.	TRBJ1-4	CAWSVGSSNEKLFF	TGTGCCTGGAGTGTGGGCAGTTCTAATGAAAAACTGTTTTTT
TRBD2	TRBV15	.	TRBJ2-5	CATSRDLAGETQYF	TGTGCCACCAGCAGAGATCTAGCGGGCGAGACCCAGTACTTC
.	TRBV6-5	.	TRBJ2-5	CASSYSIDLETQYF	TGTGCCAGCAGTTACTCGATAGATCTCGAGACCCAGTACTTC
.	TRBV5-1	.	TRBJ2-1	CASSFAGFSYNEQFF	TGCGCCAGCAGCTTCGCTGGGTTCTCCTACAATGAGCAGTTCTTC
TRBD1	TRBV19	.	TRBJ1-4	CASSTDRGGEKLFF	TGTGCCAGTAGTACCGACAGGGGGGGTGAAAAACTGTTTTTT
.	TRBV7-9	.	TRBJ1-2	CASSLEFTVNYGYTF	TGTGCCAGCAGCTTAGAGTTTACCGTCAACTATGGCTACACCTTC
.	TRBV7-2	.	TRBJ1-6	CASSSPRTLSSYNSPLHF	TGTGCCAGCAGCTCGCCGCGGACACTTAGCTCCTATAATTCACCCCTCCACTTT
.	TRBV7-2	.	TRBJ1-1	CASSLQVMNTEAFF	TGTGCCAGCAGTCTACAGGTAATGAACACTGAAGCTTTCTTT
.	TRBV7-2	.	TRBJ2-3	CASSLASTDTQYF	TGTGCCAGCAGCTTAGCTAGCACAGATACGCAGTATTTT